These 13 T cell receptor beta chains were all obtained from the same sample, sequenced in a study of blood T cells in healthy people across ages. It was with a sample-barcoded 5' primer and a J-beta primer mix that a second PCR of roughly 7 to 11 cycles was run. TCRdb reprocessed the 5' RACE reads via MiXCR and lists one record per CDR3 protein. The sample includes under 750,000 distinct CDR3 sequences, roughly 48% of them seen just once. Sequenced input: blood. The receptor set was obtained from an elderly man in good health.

CDR3 region: CASSQSSMGETQYF. CDR3 DNA sequence: TGTGCCAGCAGCCAGAGCTCTATGGGGGAGACCCAGTACTTC. The V gene is TRBV3-1, the J gene TRBJ2-4; no clear D gene. The end of the DNA is better explained by TRBJ2-5, so the J call may be wrong. The CDR3 has 14 residues. Germline CDR1 LGHDT, CDR2 YNNKEL (reference sequence).

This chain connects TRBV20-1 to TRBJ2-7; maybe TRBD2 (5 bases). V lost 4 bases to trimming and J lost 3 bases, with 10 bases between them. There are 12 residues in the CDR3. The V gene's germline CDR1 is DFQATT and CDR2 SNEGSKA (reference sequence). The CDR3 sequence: CSATWTGYEQYF. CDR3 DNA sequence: TGCAGTGCTACCTGGACTGGCTACGAGCAGTACTTC.

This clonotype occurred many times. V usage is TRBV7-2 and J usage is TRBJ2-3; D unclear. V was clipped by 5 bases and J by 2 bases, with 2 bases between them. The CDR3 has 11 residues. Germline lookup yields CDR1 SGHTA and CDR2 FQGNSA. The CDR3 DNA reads TGTGCCAGCAGCACCACAGATACGCAGTATTTT. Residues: CASSTTDTQYF.

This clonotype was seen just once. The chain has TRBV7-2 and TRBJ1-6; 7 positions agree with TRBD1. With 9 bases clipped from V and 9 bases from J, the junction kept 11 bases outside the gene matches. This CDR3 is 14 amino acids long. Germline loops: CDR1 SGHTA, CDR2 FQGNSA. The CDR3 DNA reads TGTGCCAGTAGCCTCGACAGGGTACTTTCACCCCTCCACTTT. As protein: CASSLDRVLSPLHF. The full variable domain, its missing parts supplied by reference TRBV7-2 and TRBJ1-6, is GAGVSQSPSNKVTEKGKDVELRCDPISGHTALYWYRQSLGQGLEFLIYFQGNSAPDKSGLPSDRFSAERTGGSVSTLTIQRTQQEDSAVYLCASSLDRVLSPLHFGNGTRLTVT.

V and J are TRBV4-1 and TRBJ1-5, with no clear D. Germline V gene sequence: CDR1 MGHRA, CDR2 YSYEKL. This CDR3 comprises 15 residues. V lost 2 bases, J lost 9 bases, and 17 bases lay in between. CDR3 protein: CASSQTLRTERPQHF. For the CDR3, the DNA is TGCGCCAGCAGCCAAACCCTTCGGACCGAGCGGCCCCAGCATTTT.

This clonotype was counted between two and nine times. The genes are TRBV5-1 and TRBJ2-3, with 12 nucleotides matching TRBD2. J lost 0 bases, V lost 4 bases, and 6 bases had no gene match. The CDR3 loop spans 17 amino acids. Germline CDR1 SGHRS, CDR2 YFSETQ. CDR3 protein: CASSPGGTSGSTDTQYF. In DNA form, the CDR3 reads TGCGCCAGCAGCCCTGGAGGGACTAGCGGGAGCACAGATACGCAGTATTTT.

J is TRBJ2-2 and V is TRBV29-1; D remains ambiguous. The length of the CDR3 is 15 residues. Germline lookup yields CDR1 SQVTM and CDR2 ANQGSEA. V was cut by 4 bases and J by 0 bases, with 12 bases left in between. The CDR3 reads CSVGPRSPNTGELFF. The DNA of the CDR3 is TGCAGCGTTGGTCCCCGGTCCCCGAACACCGGGGAGCTGTTTTTT.

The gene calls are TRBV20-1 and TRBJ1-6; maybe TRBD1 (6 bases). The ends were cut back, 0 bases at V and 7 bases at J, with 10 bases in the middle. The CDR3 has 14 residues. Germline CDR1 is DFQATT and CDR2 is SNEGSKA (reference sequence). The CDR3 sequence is CSARETGWNSPLHF. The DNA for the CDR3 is TGCAGTGCTAGAGAAACAGGGTGGAATTCACCCCTCCACTTT.

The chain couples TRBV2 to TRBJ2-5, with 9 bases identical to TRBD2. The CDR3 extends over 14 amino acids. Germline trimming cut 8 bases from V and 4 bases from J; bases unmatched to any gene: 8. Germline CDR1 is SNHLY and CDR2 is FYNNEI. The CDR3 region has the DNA TGTGCCAGCCTCTCGGGACTAGCTACAGAGACCCAGTACTTC. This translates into CASLSGLATETQYF.

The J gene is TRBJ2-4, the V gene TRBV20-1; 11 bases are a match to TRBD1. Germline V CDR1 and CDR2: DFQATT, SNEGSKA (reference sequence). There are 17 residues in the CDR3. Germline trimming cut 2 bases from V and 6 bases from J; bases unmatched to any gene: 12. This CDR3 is CSARPTGTGGWRNIQYF. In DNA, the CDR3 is TGCAGTGCTAGACCAACCGGGACAGGGGGTTGGAGAAACATTCAGTACTTC.

The CDR3 protein is CASSRGGTGGYEQYF. CDR3 sequence (DNA): TGCGCCAGCAGTCGGGGCGGGACAGGGGGCTACGAGCAGTACTTC. The gene calls are TRBV10-2 and TRBJ2-7; 11 bases align to TRBD1. Unmatched junction bases numbered 6, after V lost 5 bases and J lost 3 bases. This CDR3 comprises 15 residues. CDR1 and CDR2 (germline): WSHSY, SAAADI.

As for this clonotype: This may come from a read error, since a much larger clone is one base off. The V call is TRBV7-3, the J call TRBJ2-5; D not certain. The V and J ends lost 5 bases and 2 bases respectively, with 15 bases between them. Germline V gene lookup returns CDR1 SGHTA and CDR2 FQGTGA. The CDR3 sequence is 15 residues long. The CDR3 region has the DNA TGTGCCAGCAGCGCCGGACGGTTTTCGCAAGAGACCCAGTACTTC. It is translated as CASSAGRFSQETQYF.

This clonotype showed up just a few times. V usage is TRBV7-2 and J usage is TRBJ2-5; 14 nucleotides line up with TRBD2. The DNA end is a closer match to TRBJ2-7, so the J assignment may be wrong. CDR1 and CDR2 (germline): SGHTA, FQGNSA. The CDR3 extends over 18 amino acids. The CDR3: CASSLALTSGRVSDEQYF. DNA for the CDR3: TGTGCCAGCAGCTTAGCGCTGACTAGCGGGAGGGTGTCCGACGAGCAGTACTTC.